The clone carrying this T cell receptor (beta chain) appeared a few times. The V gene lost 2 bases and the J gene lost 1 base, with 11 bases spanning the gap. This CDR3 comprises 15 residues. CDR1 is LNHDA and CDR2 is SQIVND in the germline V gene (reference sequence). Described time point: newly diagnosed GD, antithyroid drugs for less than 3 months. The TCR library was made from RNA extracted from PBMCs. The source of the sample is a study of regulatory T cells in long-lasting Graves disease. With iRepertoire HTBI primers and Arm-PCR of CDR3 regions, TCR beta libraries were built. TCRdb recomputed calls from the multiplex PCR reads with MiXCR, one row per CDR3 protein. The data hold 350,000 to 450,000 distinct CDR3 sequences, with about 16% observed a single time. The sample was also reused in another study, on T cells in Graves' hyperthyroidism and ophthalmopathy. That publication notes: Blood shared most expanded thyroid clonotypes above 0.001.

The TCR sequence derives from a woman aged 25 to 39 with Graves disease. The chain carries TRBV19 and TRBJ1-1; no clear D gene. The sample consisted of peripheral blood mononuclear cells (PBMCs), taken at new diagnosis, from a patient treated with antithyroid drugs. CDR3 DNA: TGTGCCAGTAGTATACCCTGGACCGAGAACACTGAAGCTTTCTTT. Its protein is CASSIPWTENTEAFF.